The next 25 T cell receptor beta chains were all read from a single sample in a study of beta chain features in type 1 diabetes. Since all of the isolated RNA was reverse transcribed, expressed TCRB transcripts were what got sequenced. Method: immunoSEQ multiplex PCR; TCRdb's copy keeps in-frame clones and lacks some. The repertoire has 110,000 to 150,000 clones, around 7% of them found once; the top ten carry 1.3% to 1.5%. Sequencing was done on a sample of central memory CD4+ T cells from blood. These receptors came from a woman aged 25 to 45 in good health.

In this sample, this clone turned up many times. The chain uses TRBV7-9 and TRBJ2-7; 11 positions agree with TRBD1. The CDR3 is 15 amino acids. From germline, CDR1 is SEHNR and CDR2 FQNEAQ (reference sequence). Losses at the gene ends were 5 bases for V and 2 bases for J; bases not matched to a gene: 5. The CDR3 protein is CASSPRTGGPYEQYF. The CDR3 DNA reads TGTGCCAGCAGCCCACGGACAGGGGGCCCCTACGAGCAGTACTTC.

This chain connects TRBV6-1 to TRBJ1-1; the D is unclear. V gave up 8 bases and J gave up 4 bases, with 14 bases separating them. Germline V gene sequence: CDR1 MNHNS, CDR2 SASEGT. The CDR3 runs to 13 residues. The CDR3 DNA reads TGTGCCAGCTTTTACGTCCGGGGCACTGAAGCTTTCTTT. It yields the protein CASFYVRGTEAFF.

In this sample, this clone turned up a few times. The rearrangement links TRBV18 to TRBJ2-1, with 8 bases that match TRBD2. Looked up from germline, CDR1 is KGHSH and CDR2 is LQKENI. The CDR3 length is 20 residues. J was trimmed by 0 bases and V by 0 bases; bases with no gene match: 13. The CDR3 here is CASSPPQERGTSSSYNEQFF. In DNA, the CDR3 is TGTGCCAGCTCACCACCCCAAGAGCGGGGGACCTCAAGCTCCTACAATGAGCAGTTCTTC.

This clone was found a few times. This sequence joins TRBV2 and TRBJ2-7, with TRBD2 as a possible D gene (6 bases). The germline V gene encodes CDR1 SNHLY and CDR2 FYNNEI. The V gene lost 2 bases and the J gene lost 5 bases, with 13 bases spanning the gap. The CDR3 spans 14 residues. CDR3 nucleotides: TGTGCCAGCAGTGAACGCGGGGCCCGGAACGAGCAGTACTTC. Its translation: CASSERGARNEQYF.

Here the CDR3 reads CASSPIAGGPYNEQFF. DNA for the CDR3: TGTGCCAGCTCACCAATAGCGGGAGGACCTTACAATGAGCAGTTCTTC. V is TRBV18 and J is TRBJ2-1; 10 nucleotides line up with TRBD2. The germline V gene encodes CDR1 KGHSH and CDR2 LQKENI. This CDR3 spans 16 amino acids. V lost 2 bases and J lost 4; bases outside the gene matches: 5.

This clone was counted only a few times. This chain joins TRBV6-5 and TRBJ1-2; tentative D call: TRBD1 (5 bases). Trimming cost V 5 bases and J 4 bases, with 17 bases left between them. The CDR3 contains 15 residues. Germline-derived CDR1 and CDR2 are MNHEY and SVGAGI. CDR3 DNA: TGTGCCAGCAGTCCCCGGAGGGGTATCGGCTATGGCTACACCTTC. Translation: CASSPRRGIGYGYTF.

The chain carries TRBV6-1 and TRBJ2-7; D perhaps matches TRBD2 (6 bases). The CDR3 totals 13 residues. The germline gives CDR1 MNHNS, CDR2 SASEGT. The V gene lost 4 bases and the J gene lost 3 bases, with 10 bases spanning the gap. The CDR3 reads CASSAGLHYEQYF. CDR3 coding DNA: TGTGCCAGCAGTGCGGGACTTCACTACGAGCAGTACTTC.

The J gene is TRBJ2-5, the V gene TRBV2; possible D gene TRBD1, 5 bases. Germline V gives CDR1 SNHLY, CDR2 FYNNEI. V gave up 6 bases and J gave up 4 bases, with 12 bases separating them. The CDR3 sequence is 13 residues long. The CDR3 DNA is TGTGCCAGCAGGGGTTTTAGGGGAGAGACCCAGTACTTC. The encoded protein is CASRGFRGETQYF.

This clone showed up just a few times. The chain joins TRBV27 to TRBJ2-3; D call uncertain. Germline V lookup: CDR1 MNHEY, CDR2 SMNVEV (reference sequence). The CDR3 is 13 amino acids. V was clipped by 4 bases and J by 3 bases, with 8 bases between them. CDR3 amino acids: CASSSRVTDTQYF. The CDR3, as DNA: TGTGCCAGCAGTTCCCGGGTGACAGATACGCAGTATTTT.

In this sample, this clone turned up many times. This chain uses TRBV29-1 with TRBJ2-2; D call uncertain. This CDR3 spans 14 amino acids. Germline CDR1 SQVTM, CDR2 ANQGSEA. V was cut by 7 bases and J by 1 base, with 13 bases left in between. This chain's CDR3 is CSAWSGMNTGELFF. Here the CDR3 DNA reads TGCAGCGCCTGGTCAGGAATGAACACCGGGGAGCTGTTTTTT.

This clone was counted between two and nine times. The CDR3 sequence: CASSSVTGLVYEQYF. The CDR3, as DNA: TGTGCCAGCAGTTCCGTCACGGGACTAGTCTACGAGCAGTACTTC. The chain combines TRBV6-6 with TRBJ2-7, with 8 bases matching TRBD2. Trimming removed 4 bases from V and 3 bases from J; junction bases left unmatched: 8. CDR3 length equals 15 residues. CDR1 and CDR2 from the germline V gene are MNHNY and SVGAGI (reference sequence).

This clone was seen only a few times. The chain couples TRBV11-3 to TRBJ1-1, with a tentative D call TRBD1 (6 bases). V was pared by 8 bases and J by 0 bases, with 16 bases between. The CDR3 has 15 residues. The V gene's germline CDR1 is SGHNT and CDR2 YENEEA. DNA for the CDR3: TGTGCCAGCGCGCCGGGACACGATATGAACACTGAAGCTTTCTTT. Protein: CASAPGHDMNTEAFF.

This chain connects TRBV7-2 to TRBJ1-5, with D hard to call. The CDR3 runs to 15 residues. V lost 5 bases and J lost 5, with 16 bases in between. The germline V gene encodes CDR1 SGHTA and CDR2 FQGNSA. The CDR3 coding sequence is TGTGCCAGCAGCGATGACACAACCCTTTATCAGCCCCAGCATTTT. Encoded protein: CASSDDTTLYQPQHF.

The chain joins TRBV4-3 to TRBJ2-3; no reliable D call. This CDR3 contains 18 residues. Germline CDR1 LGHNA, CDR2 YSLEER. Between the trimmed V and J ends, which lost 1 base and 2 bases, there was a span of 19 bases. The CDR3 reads CASSQAIGYSLVTDTQYF. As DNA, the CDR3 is TGCGCCAGCAGCCAAGCAATTGGGTATAGCCTCGTCACAGATACGCAGTATTTT.

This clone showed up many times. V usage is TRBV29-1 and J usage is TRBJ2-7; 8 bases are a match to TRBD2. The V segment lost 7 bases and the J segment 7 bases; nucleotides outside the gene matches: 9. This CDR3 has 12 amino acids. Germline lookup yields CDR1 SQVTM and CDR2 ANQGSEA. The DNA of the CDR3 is TGCAGCGCCCGGGGGGGGGATGAGGAGCAGTACTTC. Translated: CSARGGDEEQYF.

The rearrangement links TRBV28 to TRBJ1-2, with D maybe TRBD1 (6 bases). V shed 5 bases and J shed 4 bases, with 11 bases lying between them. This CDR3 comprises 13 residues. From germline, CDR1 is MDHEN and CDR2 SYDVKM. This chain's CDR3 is CASSLGARYGYTF. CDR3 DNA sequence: TGTGCCAGCAGTCTGGGGGCACGCTATGGCTACACCTTC.

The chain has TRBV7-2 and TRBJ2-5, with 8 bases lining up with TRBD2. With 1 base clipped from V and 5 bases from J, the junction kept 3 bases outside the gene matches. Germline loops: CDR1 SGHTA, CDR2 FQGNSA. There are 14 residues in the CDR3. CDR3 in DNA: TGTGCCAGCAGCTTAGGGACTAGCATTGAGACCCAGTACTTC. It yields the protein CASSLGTSIETQYF.

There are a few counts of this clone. In nucleotides, the CDR3 is TGTGCCAGCAGCCTACTAGCGGGAGCTGCCACAGATACGCAGTATTTT. As protein: CASSLLAGAATDTQYF. J is TRBJ2-3 and V is TRBV11-2; 11 bases are shared with TRBD2. Germline V lookup: CDR1 SGHAT, CDR2 FQNNGV. This CDR3 is 16 amino acids long. V shed 5 bases and J 2 bases; nucleotides not matched to a gene: 6.

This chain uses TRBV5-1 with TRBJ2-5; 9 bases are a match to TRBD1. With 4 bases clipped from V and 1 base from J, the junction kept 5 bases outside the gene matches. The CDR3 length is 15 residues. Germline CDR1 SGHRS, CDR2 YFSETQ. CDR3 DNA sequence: TGCGCCAGCAGCCCTACAGGGGGCATCCAAGAGACCCAGTACTTC. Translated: CASSPTGGIQETQYF.

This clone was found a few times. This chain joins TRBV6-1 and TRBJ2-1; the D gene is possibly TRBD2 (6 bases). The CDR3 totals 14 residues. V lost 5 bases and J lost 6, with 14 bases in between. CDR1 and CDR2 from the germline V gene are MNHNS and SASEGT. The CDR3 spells CASSLSTSFNEQFF. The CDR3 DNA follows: TGTGCCAGCAGTCTATCGACTAGTTTCAATGAGCAGTTCTTC.

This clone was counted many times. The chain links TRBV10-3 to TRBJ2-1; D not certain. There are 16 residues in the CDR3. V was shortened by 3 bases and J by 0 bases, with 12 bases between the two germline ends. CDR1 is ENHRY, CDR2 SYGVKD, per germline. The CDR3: CAISDWAKASYNEQFF. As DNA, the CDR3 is TGTGCCATCAGTGACTGGGCCAAGGCCTCCTACAATGAGCAGTTCTTC.

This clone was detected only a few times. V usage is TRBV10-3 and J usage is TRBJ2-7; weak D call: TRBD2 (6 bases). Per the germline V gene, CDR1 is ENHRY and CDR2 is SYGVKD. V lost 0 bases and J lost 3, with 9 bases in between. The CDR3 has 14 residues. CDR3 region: CAISESGAGYEQYF. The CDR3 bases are TGTGCCATCAGTGAGTCGGGAGCGGGCTACGAGCAGTACTTC.

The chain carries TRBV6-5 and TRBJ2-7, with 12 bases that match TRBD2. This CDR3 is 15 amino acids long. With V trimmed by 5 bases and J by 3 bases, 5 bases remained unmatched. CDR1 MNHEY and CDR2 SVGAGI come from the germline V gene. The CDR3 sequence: CASSTRTSGNYEQYF. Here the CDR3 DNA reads TGTGCCAGCAGTACGCGGACTAGCGGGAACTACGAGCAGTACTTC.

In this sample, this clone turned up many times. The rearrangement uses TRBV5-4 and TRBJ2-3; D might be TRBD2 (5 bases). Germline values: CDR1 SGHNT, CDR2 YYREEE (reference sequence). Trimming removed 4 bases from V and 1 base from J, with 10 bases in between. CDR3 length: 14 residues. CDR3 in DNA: TGTGCCAGCAGCGCCAAGGGAGGCACAGATACGCAGTATTTT. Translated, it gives CASSAKGGTDTQYF.

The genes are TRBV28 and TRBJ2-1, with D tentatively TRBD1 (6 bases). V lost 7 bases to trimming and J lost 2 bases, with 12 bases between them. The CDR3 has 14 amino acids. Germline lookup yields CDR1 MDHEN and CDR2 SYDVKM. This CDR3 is CASKRQGTYNEQFF. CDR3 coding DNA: TGTGCCAGCAAAAGGCAGGGGACCTACAATGAGCAGTTCTTC. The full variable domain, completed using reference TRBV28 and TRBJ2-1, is DVKVTQSSRYLVKRTGEKVFLECVQDMDHENMFWYRQDPGLGLRLIYFSYDVKMKEKGDIPEGYSVSREKKERFSLILESASTNQTSMYLCASKRQGTYNEQFFGPGTRLTVL.